These 3 T cell receptor beta chains came from one sample sequenced in a study of shared clonotypes between healthy human individuals. Measured with immunoSEQ multiplex PCR; TCRdb has only the in-frame clones, and not every one. The sample contains some 2.1 million clones, 85% to 95% of which appear only once. Specimen: naive CD4+ T cells sorted from blood. Described subset: CD45RA+ positively selected. Receptors were obtained from a man younger than 30 in good health.

The chain employs TRBV28 and TRBJ2-5; possible D gene TRBD1, 7 bases. V was pared by 6 bases and J by 5 bases, with 16 bases between. In germline, CDR1 is MDHEN, CDR2 SYDVKM. The CDR3 has 14 residues. CDR3 amino acids: CASRLSGGPETQYF. Written as DNA, the CDR3 is TGTGCCAGCAGGCTCTCAGGGGGGCCGGAGACCCAGTACTTC.

The CDR3 region has the DNA TGTGCCAGCAGCCCTCTGTGTGGGCCGAGAGTTAGCAATCAGCCCCAGCATTTT. Translated, it gives CASSPLCGPRVSNQPQHF. The J gene is TRBJ1-5, the V gene TRBV9; unclear D gene. Trimming removed 4 bases at V and 0 bases at J, with 20 bases between. This CDR3 is 18 amino acids long. Germline assignment: CDR1 SGDLS and CDR2 YYNGEE.

This rearrangement joins TRBV4-1 to TRBJ2-7, with unresolved D. The CDR3 totals 13 residues. Germline-derived CDR1 and CDR2 are MGHRA and YSYEKL. V was clipped by 4 bases and J by 3 bases, with 10 bases between them. CDR3 region: CASSLLWGYEQYF. The CDR3 DNA follows: TGCGCCAGCAGCCTCCTCTGGGGCTACGAGCAGTACTTC.